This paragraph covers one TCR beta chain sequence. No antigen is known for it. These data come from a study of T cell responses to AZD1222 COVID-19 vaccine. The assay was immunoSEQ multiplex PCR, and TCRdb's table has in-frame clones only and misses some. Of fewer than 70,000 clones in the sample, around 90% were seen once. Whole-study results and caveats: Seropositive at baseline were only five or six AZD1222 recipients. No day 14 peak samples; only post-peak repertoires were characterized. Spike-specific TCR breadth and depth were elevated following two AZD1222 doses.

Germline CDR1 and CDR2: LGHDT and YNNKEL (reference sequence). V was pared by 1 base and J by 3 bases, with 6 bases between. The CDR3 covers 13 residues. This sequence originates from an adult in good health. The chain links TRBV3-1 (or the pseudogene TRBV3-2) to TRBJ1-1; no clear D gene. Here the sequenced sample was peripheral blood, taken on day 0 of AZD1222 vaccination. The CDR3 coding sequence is TGTGCCAGCAGCCAAGTCGGTGACACTGAAGCTTTCTTT. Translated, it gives CASSQVGDTEAFF.